The T cell receptor beta chain described here comes from a study of T cells in Graves' hyperthyroidism and ophthalmopathy. In the study overall: The blood sample was taken at first diagnosis, before treatment began. Whole-study findings and limits: For ophthalmopathy, model prediction preceded onset by a median roughly 5.9 months.

RNA transcripts served as the template for amplifying TCR beta CDR3 regions. An initial round of RT-PCR targeting the TCR CDR3 relied on the HTBI primer set. One entry per CDR3 protein, called by TCRdb with MiXCR from the multiplex PCR reads. Of roughly 840,000 distinct CDR3 sequences listed, more than 30% were seen once; the top ten hold 7.5% to 9.5%. Exclusions: uncontrolled infection, other autoimmune disease, pregnancy, lactation. This clonotype was seen a handful of times. Its matching antigen is unknown. V gave up 1 base and J gave up 6 bases; unmatched junction bases: 4. The germline CDR1 and CDR2 sequences are SGHVS and FQNEAQ. This CDR3 contains 14 residues.

This sequence was found in a man between 18 and 35 years old with Graves' hyperthyroidism. The rearrangement links TRBV7-8 to TRBJ2-7; 9 bases are shared with TRBD1. Material for sequencing was blood. CDR3 DNA sequence: TGTGCCAGCAGCTTAGGGACAGGGGCTAGCGAGCAGTACTTC. It is translated as CASSLGTGASEQYF.